This TCR beta chain emerged from a study of T cells in Graves' hyperthyroidism and ophthalmopathy. RNA transcripts were the template for amplifying TCR beta CDR3 regions. In the first-round RT-PCR of the TCR CDR3, the HTBI primer set was used. TCRdb processed the multiplex PCR reads anew with MiXCR; each CDR3 protein has one entry. Among under 800,000 distinct CDR3 sequences listed, roughly 15% were seen once. V shed 6 bases, J shed 9 bases, and the junction held 9 bases outside the gene matches. Germline assignment: CDR1 SEHNR and CDR2 FQNEAQ (reference sequence). The CDR3 totals 15 residues. The sample holds many counts of this clonotype. Uncontrolled infection, other autoimmune disease, pregnancy or lactation led to exclusion.

V is TRBV7-9 and J is TRBJ2-1; 12 bases match TRBD2. Sequencing was carried out using blood. This clonotype was sampled from a woman under 30 with Graves' hyperthyroidism. CDR3 in DNA: TGTGCCAGCAGACCTACTAGCGGGAGGCCGGGTGAGCAGTTCTTC. Its translation: CASRPTSGRPGEQFF.